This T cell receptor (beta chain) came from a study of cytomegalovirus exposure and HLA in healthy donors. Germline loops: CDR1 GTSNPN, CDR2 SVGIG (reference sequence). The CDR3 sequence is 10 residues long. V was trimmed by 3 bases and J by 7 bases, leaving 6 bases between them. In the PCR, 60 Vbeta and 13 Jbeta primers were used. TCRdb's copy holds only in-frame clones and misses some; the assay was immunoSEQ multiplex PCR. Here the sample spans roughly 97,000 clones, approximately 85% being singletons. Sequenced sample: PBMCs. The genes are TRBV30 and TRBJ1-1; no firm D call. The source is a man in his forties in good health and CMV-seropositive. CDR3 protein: CAWRSREAFF. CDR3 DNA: TGTGCCTGGAGGAGTCGTGAAGCTTTCTTT.